This T cell receptor (beta chain) is drawn from a study of T cell responses to AZD1222 COVID-19 vaccine. With V trimmed by 7 bases and J by 4 bases, 7 bases remained unmatched. The CDR3 totals 14 residues. Germline V gene lookup returns CDR1 SNHLY and CDR2 FYNNEI. The assay was immunoSEQ multiplex PCR, and TCRdb's table has in-frame clones only and misses some. The data contain 130,000 to 150,000 clones, roughly 93% of them singletons. This chain links TRBV2 with TRBJ2-1; 7 nucleotides align to TRBD2. The receptor was isolated from an adult who received the AZD1222 COVID-19 vaccine. This material consisted of peripheral blood, taken 28 days after the second AZD1222 dose. CDR3 sequence: CASKRPSGYNEQFF. CDR3 in DNA: TGTGCCAGCAAACGTCCTAGCGGATACAATGAGCAGTTCTTC.